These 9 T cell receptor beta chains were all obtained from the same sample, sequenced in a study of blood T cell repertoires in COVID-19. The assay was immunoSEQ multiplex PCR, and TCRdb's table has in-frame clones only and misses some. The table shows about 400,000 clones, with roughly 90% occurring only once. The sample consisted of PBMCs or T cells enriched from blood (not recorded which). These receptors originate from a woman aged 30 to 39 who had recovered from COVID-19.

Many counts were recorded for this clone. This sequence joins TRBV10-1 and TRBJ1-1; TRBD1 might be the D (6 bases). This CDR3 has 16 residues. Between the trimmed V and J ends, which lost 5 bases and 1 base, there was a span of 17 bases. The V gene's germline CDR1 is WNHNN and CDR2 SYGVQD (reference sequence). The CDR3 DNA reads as TGCGCCAGCAGTCCGACAGGTCCCTTCGGGAACACTGAAGCTTTCTTT. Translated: CASSPTGPFGNTEAFF.

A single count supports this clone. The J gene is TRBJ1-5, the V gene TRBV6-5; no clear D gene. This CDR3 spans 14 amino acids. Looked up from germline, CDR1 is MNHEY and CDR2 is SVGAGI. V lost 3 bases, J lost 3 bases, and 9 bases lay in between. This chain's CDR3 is CASSYGRDNQPQHF. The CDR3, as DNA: TGTGCCAGCAGTTATGGTCGGGACAATCAGCCCCAGCATTTT.

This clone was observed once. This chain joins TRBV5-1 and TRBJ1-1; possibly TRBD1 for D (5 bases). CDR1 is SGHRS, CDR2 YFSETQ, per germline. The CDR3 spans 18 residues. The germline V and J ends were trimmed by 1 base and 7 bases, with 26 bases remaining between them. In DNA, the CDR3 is TGCGCCAGCAGCTTGTCAGGGCCCTTAGGTCAAGGGCGGTTTGAAGCTTTCTTT. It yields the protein CASSLSGPLGQGRFEAFF.

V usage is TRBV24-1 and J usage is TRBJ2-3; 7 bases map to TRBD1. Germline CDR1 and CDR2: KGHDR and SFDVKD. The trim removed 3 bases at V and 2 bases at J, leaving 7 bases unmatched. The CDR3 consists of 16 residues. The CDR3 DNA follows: TGTGCCACCAGTGATCCGGGACAGAAGCCCACAGATACGCAGTATTTT. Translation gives CATSDPGQKPTDTQYF.

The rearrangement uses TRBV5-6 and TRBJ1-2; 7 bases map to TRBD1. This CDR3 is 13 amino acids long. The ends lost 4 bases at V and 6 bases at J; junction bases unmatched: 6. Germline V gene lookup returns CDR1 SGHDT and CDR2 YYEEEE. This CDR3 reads CASSPEGAHGYTF. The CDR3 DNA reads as TGTGCCAGCAGCCCAGAGGGGGCACATGGCTACACCTTC.

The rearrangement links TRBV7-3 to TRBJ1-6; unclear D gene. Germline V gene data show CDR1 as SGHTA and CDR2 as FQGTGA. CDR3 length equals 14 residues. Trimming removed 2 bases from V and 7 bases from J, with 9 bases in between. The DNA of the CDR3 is TGTGCCAGCAGCTTACTGGCCGGGAATTCACCCCTCCACTTT. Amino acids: CASSLLAGNSPLHF.

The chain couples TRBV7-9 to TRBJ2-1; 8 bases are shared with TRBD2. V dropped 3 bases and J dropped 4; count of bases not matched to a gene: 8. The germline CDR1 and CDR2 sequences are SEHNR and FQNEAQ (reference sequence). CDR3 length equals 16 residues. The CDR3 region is CASSFGGAPSYNEQFF. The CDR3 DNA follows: TGTGCCAGCAGCTTCGGGGGGGCCCCTAGTTACAATGAGCAGTTCTTC.

The CDR3 DNA reads as TGTGCCAGCAGCTTGCAGATCCCTAACTATGGCTACACCTTC. It translates to CASSLQIPNYGYTF. V usage is TRBV7-9 and J usage is TRBJ1-2, with D uncertain. V dropped 3 bases and J dropped 0 bases, with 8 bases sitting between them. This CDR3 is 14 amino acids long. Germline lookup yields CDR1 SEHNR and CDR2 FQNEAQ (reference sequence). The full variable domain, with the rest looked up from reference TRBV7-9 and TRBJ1-2, is DTGVSQNPRHKITKRGQNVTFRCDPISEHNRLYWYRQTLGQGPEFLTYFQNEAQLEKSRLLSDRFSAERPKGSFSTLEIQRTEQGDSAMYLCASSLQIPNYGYTFGSGTRLTVV.

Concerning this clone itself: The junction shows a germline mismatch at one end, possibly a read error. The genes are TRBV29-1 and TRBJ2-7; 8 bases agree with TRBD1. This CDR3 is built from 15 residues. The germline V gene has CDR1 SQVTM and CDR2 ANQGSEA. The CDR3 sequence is CSVQEGQALSYEQYF. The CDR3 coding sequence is TGCAGCGTTCAAGAGGGACAGGCCCTTTCCTACGAGCAGTACTTC.